This TCR beta chain was recorded in a study of shared clonotypes between healthy human individuals. Germline loops: CDR1 SEHNR, CDR2 FQNEAQ (reference sequence). The length of the CDR3 is 16 residues. V was pared by 5 bases and J by 6 bases, with 22 bases between. Clones were sequenced by immunoSEQ multiplex PCR, and TCRdb holds only the in-frame ones, with some missing. The table has 1,400,000 or so clones, approximately 98.5% seen once; the top ten hold around 0.38%. The table lists this clone with a count of one. No antigen is known for it. The study's findings and limits: Of the naive CD4 clonotypes, 4% to 5% were shared across a handful of donors.

The chain carries TRBV7-9 and TRBJ2-5; D possibly corresponds to TRBD2 (5 bases). This receptor was identified in a man younger than 45 in good health. The sample taken for sequencing was naive CD4+ T cells sorted from blood. The subset is: CD45RA+ positively selected. CDR3: CASSPEVSASPKTQYF. Written as DNA, the CDR3 is TGTGCCAGCAGCCCCGAGGTTAGCGCGAGTCCAAAGACCCAGTACTTC. The full variable domain, completed using reference TRBV7-9 and TRBJ2-5, is DTGVSQNPRHKITKRGQNVTFRCDPISEHNRLYWYRQTLGQGPEFLTYFQNEAQLEKSRLLSDRFSAERPKGSFSTLEIQRTEQGDSAMYLCASSPEVSASPKTQYFGPGTRLLVL.